This T cell receptor beta chain was sequenced during a study of CD8 T cells in ankylosing spondylitis. Notes on the study in general: Blood from ankylosing spondylitis patients appeared to carry a characteristic roughly eight-variant TCR beta motif.

Making use of molecular barcodes, quantitative 5'-RACE generated TCR beta libraries. MiXCR was run by TCRdb on the 5' RACE reads, yielding one entry per CDR3 protein. Of approximately 40,000 distinct CDR3 sequences in the sample, 6% are singletons; the top ten hold roughly 12%. Germline CDR1 reads MDHEN; CDR2 reads SYDVKM. V trimming: 6 bases; J trimming: 3 bases; junction bases outside the gene matches: 7. The CDR3 runs 17 residues. This clonotype is judged medium-sized. Antigen specificity is unknown. The chain is built from TRBV28 and TRBJ2-2; 13 bases align to TRBD2. The clonotype originates from a male donor with ankylosing spondylitis or in good health (not recorded which). The sample was blood, either unsorted or a sorted T cell fraction (not recorded which). DNA for the CDR3: TGTGCCAGCAGACCCACTAGCGGGAGGGCGGACACCGGGGAGCTGTTTTTT. Translating gives CASRPTSGRADTGELFF.